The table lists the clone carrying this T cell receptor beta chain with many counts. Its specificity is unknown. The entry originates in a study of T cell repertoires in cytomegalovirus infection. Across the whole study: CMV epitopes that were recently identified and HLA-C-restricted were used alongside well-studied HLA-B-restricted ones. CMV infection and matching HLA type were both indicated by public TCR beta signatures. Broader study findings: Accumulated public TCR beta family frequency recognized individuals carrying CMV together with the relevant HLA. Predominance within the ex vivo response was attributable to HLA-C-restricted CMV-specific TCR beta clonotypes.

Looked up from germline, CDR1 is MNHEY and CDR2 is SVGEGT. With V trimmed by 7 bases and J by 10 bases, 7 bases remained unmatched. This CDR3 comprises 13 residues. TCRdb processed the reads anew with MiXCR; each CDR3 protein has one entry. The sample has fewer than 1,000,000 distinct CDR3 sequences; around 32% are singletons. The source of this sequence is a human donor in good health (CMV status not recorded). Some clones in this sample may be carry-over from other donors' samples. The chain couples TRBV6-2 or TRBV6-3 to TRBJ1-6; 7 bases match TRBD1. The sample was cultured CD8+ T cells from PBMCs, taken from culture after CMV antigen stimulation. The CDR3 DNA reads TGTGCCAGCAACGACAGGGTGGACTCACCCCTCCACTTT. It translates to CASNDRVDSPLHF.